A selection of T cell receptor beta chains follows, all from one sample in a study of blood T cell repertoires in COVID-19. Sequenced by immunoSEQ multiplex PCR; TCRdb stores in-frame clones only, minus some. This table holds about 180,000 clones, about 88% found once. The sample taken for sequencing was peripheral blood. The receptors were sampled from a young man who had recovered from COVID-19. CDR3s include the opening cysteine and the closing phenylalanine or tryptophan. A D gene is named only where the DNA matches it firmly. Expanded clones get a size class; other rows say once, few or many, or leave the size out.

-	TRBJ1-2	TRBV7-2	-	TGTGCCAGCAGCTTAGCGAGGCGACAGACATATGGCTACACCTTC	CASSLARRQTYGYTF
once	TRBJ1-1	TRBV9	TRBD1	TGTGCCAGCAGCGCGAGAGCCTGGGAGGGGCCGGGACAGGGGGCTATGGCTGAAGCTTTCTTT	CASSARAWEGPGQGAMAEAFF
-	TRBJ1-2	TRBV7-9	TRBD1	TGTGCCAGCACCAACCCCCCAGGGGGCTATGGCTACACCTTC	CASTNPPGGYGYTF
many	TRBJ2-7	TRBV2	-	TGTGCCAGCAGTGCGTACTACGAGCAGTACTTC	CASSAYYEQYF
-	TRBJ2-3	TRBV18	TRBD1	TGTGCCAGCTCACCATACAGGGGGGTAAACACAGATACGCAGTATTTT	CASSPYRGVNTDTQYF
-	TRBJ2-3	TRBV18	TRBD1	TGTGCCAGCTCACCTCCGGGACAGCACACAGATACGCAGTATTTT	CASSPPGQHTDTQYF
-	TRBJ2-1	TRBV28	-	TGTGCCAGCAGTTTCGGAGGGCGAGAGCAGTTCTTC	CASSFGGREQFF
-	TRBJ2-7	TRBV3-1/TRBV3-2	-	TGTGCCAGCAGCCAAGGGTTCCGGGACACCCGGTTGTTGCAGCAGTACTTC	CASSQGFRDTRLLQQYF
-	TRBJ1-4	TRBV19	TRBD1	TGTGCCAGTAAGGCGGACAGGATTAATGAAAAACTGTTTTTT	CASKADRINEKLFF
-	TRBJ1-5	TRBV5-1	TRBD1	TGCGCCAGCAGCTTGGAGGGGGCGGGCAATCAGCCCCAGCATTTT	CASSLEGAGNQPQHF
-	TRBJ2-7	TRBV10-3	-	TGTGCCATCAGTAGGACTGATACCTACGAGCAGTACTTC	CAISRTDTYEQYF
few	TRBJ1-3	TRBV29-1	-	TGCAGCGTTGGTAGTCGAAACACCATATATTTT	CSVGSRNTIYF
-	TRBJ2-7	TRBV7-2	-	TGTGCCAGCAGCCGAAACAGGTACGAGCAGTACTTC	CASSRNRYEQYF
-	TRBJ2-7	TRBV7-2	TRBD2	TGTGCCAGCAGCTATAGGACTAGCTACGAGCAGTACTTC	CASSYRTSYEQYF
-	TRBJ1-2	TRBV7-9	TRBD1	TGTGCCAGCAGCCTCCGGGACAGGGGAAGCTATGGCTACACCTTC	CASSLRDRGSYGYTF
-	TRBJ2-1	TRBV7-9	-	TGTGCCAGCAGCCCCCTACGGGTCGGGGACAATGAGCAGTTCTTC	CASSPLRVGDNEQFF
-	TRBJ2-2	TRBV9	TRBD2	TGTGCCAGCAGCGGGAGCGGGGGGGTAGACACCGGGGAGCTGTTTTTT	CASSGSGGVDTGELFF
-	TRBJ1-1	TRBV6-5	-	TGTGCCAGCAGTTACTGGCAGGGAAGGAACACTGAAGCTTTCTTT	CASSYWQGRNTEAFF
-	TRBJ2-7	TRBV27	-	TGTGCCAGCAGTTTAATAAATGGGCGGGATCCGGCCTTC	CASSLINGRDPAF
-	TRBJ1-1	TRBV5-5	-	TGTGCCAGCAGCTTGCAGGGGAACACTGAAGCTTTCTTT	CASSLQGNTEAFF
-	TRBJ2-1	TRBV19	-	TGTGCCAGTAGTATGCAGCGGGACAATGAGCAGTTCTTC	CASSMQRDNEQFF
-	TRBJ2-7	TRBV4-1	TRBD2	TGCGCCAGCAGCCAAGATTACAGCGGGAGCTACGAGCAGTACTTC	CASSQDYSGSYEQYF
once	TRBJ2-2	TRBV6-4	TRBD1	TGTGCCAGCAGACCAGACAGGGCGAACACCGGGGAGCTGTTTTTT	CASRPDRANTGELFF
-	TRBJ1-5	TRBV7-2	-	TGTGCCAGCAGCTTCGGCAGGTATAGCAATCAGCCCCAGCATTTT	CASSFGRYSNQPQHF
-	TRBJ2-1	TRBV2	-	TGTGCCAGCAGAATAGGCGATACGACACAGTTCTTC	CASRIGDTTQFF
-	TRBJ1-5	TRBV6-2/TRBV6-3	-	TGTGCCAGCAGTTACGGGGCCCAGTTCAATCAGCCCCAGCATTTT	CASSYGAQFNQPQHF
-	TRBJ2-1	TRBV3-1/TRBV3-2	-	TGTGCCAGCAGCCAAGTCCTGGGACCTAAACCTCAGGGGCCCTACAATGAGCAGTTCTTC	CASSQVLGPKPQGPYNEQFF
-	TRBJ1-3	TRBV5-4	-	TGTGCCAGCAGCTACATGGACGGGGACACCATATATTTT	CASSYMDGDTIYF